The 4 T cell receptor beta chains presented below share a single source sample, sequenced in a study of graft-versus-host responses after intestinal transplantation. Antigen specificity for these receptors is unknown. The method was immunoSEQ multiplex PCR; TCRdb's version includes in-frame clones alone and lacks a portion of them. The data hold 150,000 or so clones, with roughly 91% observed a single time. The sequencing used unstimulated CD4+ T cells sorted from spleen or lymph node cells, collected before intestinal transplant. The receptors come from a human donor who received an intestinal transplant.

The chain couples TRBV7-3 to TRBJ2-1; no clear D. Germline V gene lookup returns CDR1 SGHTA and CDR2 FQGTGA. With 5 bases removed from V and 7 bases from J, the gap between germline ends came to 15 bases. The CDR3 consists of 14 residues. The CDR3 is CASSPPGSRNEQFF. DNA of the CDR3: TGTGCCAGCAGCCCACCCGGGTCTCGGAATGAGCAGTTCTTC.

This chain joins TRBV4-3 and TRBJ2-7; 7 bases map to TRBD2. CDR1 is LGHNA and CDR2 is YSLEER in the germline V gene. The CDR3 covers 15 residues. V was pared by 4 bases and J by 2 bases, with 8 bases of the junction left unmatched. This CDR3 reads CASSREAGVAYEQYF. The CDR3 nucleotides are TGCGCCAGCAGCCGCGAGGCGGGAGTGGCCTACGAGCAGTACTTC.

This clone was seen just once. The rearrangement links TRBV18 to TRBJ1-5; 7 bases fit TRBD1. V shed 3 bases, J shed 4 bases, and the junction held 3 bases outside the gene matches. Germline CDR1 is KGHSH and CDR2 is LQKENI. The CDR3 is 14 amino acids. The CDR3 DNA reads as TGTGCCAGCTCACCCGGGACAGAAAATCAGCCCCAGCATTTT. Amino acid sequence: CASSPGTENQPQHF.

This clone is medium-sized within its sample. Here the CDR3 reads CASRDTGRRELFF. For the CDR3, the DNA is TGTGCCAGTAGGGACACAGGGCGTCGGGAGCTGTTTTTT. The chain uses TRBV19 and TRBJ2-2; D may be TRBD1 (6 bases). Trimming took 6 bases from V and 9 from J, leaving 14 bases between them. Germline-derived CDR1 and CDR2 are LNHDA and SQIVND (reference sequence). CDR3 length equals 13 residues. The complete variable domain, with remaining parts taken from reference TRBV19 and TRBJ2-2, reads DGGITQSPKYLFRKEGQNVTLSCEQNLNHDAMYWYRQDPGQGLRLIYYSQIVNDFQKGDIAEGYSVSREKKESFPLTVTSAQKNPTAFYLCASRDTGRRELFFGEGSRLTVL.